This T cell receptor beta chain was found in a study of OX40 agonist ivuxolimab in advanced cancers. Study-level background: Patients got intravenous ivuxolimab at 0.01 to 10 mg/kg every 2 weeks.

Study outcomes and limitations: Specificity for antigen went undetermined in the expanded peripheral T cells.

Libraries were prepared by immunoSEQ multiplex PCR; TCRdb keeps only in-frame clonotypes and omits some of them. The sample shows about 60,000 clones, roughly nine tenths of them seen only once. With regard to this clone: Its antigen is unidentified.

This CDR3 is 13 amino acids long. CDR1 SGHAT and CDR2 FQNNGV come from the germline V gene. Trimming pared 1 base from V and 2 bases from J, leaving 3 bases between. This material consisted of CD4+ or CD8+ T cells sorted from blood, taken in a trial of the OX40 agonist ivuxolimab. This chain joins TRBV11-2 and TRBJ2-4; D uncertain. The TCR comes from an adult with an advanced solid tumor such as melanoma, head and neck, liver or kidney cancer. CDR3 coding DNA: TGTGCCAGCAGCTTAGCCCCCAAAAACATTCAGTACTTC. It is translated as CASSLAPKNIQYF.